The rows below give T cell receptor beta chains drawn from one sample of a study of blood T cell repertoires in COVID-19. Clones were sequenced by immunoSEQ multiplex PCR, and TCRdb holds only the in-frame ones, with some missing. Here the sample spans under 250,000 clones, around 81% being singletons. Material: peripheral blood. The source is a man in his fifties or sixties with active or convalescent COVID-19. CDR3s include the opening cysteine and the closing phenylalanine or tryptophan. The D gene is left open where the match is weak. Some rows have no size entry. The others give once, few or many, or a class for an expanded clone.

J gene: TRBJ1-2
V gene: TRBV10-3
clone size: NA
D gene: NA
CDR3 protein: CAIREPVEGYTF
CDR3 DNA: TGTGCCATCAGGGAGCCTGTCGAGGGCTACACCTTC

J gene: TRBJ1-2
V gene: TRBV7-2
clone size: NA
D gene: NA
CDR3 protein: CASSLDQNYGYTF
CDR3 DNA: TGTGCCAGCAGCTTAGACCAGAACTATGGCTACACCTTC

J gene: TRBJ1-2
V gene: TRBV7-9
clone size: few
D gene: TRBD1
CDR3 protein: CASSSGTGISYGYTF
CDR3 DNA: TGTGCCAGCAGCTCAGGGACAGGGATTTCATATGGCTACACCTTC

J gene: TRBJ2-7
V gene: TRBV18
clone size: NA
D gene: TRBD1
CDR3 protein: CASSPGQGMSEQYF
CDR3 DNA: TGTGCCAGCTCACCAGGACAGGGGATGAGCGAGCAGTACTTC

J gene: TRBJ2-6
V gene: TRBV9
clone size: NA
D gene: TRBD1
CDR3 protein: CASRPGTGAGANVLTF
CDR3 DNA: TGTGCCAGCAGGCCCGGGACAGGGGCCGGGGCCAACGTCCTGACTTTC

J gene: TRBJ2-5
V gene: TRBV28
clone size: few
D gene: NA
CDR3 protein: CASSFTGRETQYF
CDR3 DNA: TGTGCCAGCAGTTTCACAGGAAGAGAGACCCAGTACTTC

J gene: TRBJ1-1
V gene: TRBV27
clone size: NA
D gene: NA
CDR3 protein: CASRRGGATEAFF
CDR3 DNA: TGTGCCAGCAGGAGGGGCGGGGCCACTGAAGCTTTCTTT

J gene: TRBJ2-3
V gene: TRBV3-1/TRBV3-2
clone size: few
D gene: NA
CDR3 protein: CASSQDPGVGTDTQYF
CDR3 DNA: TGTGCCAGCAGCCAAGATCCCGGAGTCGGCACAGATACGCAGTATTTT

J gene: TRBJ1-1
V gene: TRBV2
clone size: NA
D gene: NA
CDR3 protein: CASLTQGTNTEAFF
CDR3 DNA: TGTGCCAGCTTAACCCAGGGGACGAACACTGAAGCTTTCTTT

J gene: TRBJ2-7
V gene: TRBV13
clone size: few
D gene: TRBD2
CDR3 protein: CASSQQWTSGGSSYEQYF
CDR3 DNA: TGTGCCAGCAGCCAACAATGGACTAGCGGGGGGAGCTCCTACGAGCAGTACTTC

J gene: TRBJ1-5
V gene: TRBV30
clone size: NA
D gene: NA
CDR3 protein: CAWSELPRSPQHF
CDR3 DNA: TGTGCCTGGAGTGAATTGCCCCGGTCGCCCCAGCATTTT

J gene: TRBJ1-6
V gene: TRBV7-2
clone size: NA
D gene: NA
CDR3 protein: CASSLVPEGSPLHF
CDR3 DNA: TGTGCCAGCAGCTTAGTTCCCGAGGGTTCACCCCTCCACTTT

J gene: TRBJ2-2
V gene: TRBV7-2
clone size: NA
D gene: TRBD2
CDR3 protein: CASSLEFGGATGELFF
CDR3 DNA: TGTGCCAGCAGCTTAGAGTTCGGGGGGGCCACCGGGGAGCTGTTTTTT

J gene: TRBJ1-1
V gene: TRBV3-1/TRBV3-2
clone size: NA
D gene: NA
CDR3 protein: CASRQNQMNTEAFF
CDR3 DNA: TGTGCCAGCAGACAGAACCAGATGAACACTGAAGCTTTCTTT

J gene: TRBJ1-5
V gene: TRBV4-3
clone size: NA
D gene: NA
CDR3 protein: CASSQDLGRYQPQHF
CDR3 DNA: TGCGCCAGCAGCCAAGATCTAGGGAGGTATCAGCCCCAGCATTTT

J gene: TRBJ2-2
V gene: TRBV7-2
clone size: many
D gene: NA
CDR3 protein: CASASVGGRGTNTGELFF
CDR3 DNA: TGTGCCAGCGCTAGTGTGGGAGGACGGGGGACGAACACCGGGGAGCTGTTTTTT

J gene: TRBJ1-6
V gene: TRBV15
clone size: NA
D gene: NA
CDR3 protein: CATSRGAPGTYNSPLHF
CDR3 DNA: TGTGCCACCAGCAGAGGGGCCCCCGGGACTTATAATTCACCCCTCCACTTT

J gene: TRBJ2-7
V gene: TRBV6-6
clone size: NA
D gene: TRBD1
CDR3 protein: CASGQGVREQYF
CDR3 DNA: TGTGCCAGCGGACAGGGGGTTCGCGAGCAGTACTTC

J gene: TRBJ2-5
V gene: TRBV5-1
clone size: NA
D gene: NA
CDR3 protein: CASSLASNQETQYF
CDR3 DNA: TGCGCCAGCAGCTTGGCCTCTAATCAAGAGACCCAGTACTTC

J gene: TRBJ1-5
V gene: TRBV18
clone size: NA
D gene: NA
CDR3 protein: CASSPGGGGNQPQHF
CDR3 DNA: TGTGCCAGCTCACCGGGAGGGGGGGGCAATCAGCCCCAGCATTTT

J gene: TRBJ1-2
V gene: TRBV6-5
clone size: NA
D gene: NA
CDR3 protein: CASRALSGYGYTF
CDR3 DNA: TGTGCCAGCAGGGCCCTGAGCGGCTATGGCTACACCTTC

J gene: TRBJ2-7
V gene: TRBV5-1
clone size: few
D gene: TRBD2
CDR3 protein: CALSLSKRGEPYEQYF
CDR3 DNA: TGCGCCCTGTCCCTTTCGAAGCGGGGGGAACCCTACGAGCAGTACTTC

J gene: TRBJ1-1
V gene: TRBV18
clone size: NA
D gene: TRBD1
CDR3 protein: CASSSRDRVGNTEAFF
CDR3 DNA: TGTGCCAGCTCATCCCGGGACAGGGTAGGGAACACTGAAGCTTTCTTT

J gene: TRBJ1-1
V gene: TRBV7-2
clone size: NA
D gene: TRBD1
CDR3 protein: CASSLIRSTGGTEAFF
CDR3 DNA: TGTGCCAGCAGCTTGATAAGGAGCACAGGGGGAACTGAAGCTTTCTTT

J gene: TRBJ2-7
V gene: TRBV7-9
clone size: NA
D gene: TRBD2
CDR3 protein: CASSSGAGGAPGGEQYF
CDR3 DNA: TGTGCCAGCAGCTCGGGGGCGGGGGGGGCCCCAGGAGGGGAGCAGTACTTC

J gene: TRBJ2-5
V gene: TRBV20-1
clone size: once
D gene: TRBD2
CDR3 protein: CSASRLAGAAYQETQYF
CDR3 DNA: TGCAGTGCTAGTAGACTAGCGGGGGCCGCGTACCAAGAGACCCAGTACTTC

J gene: TRBJ2-2
V gene: TRBV6-6
clone size: NA
D gene: NA
CDR3 protein: CASSYPTGSAGELFF
CDR3 DNA: TGTGCCAGCAGTTACCCCACAGGGTCGGCTGGGGAGCTGTTTTTT

J gene: TRBJ2-2
V gene: TRBV7-9
clone size: NA
D gene: NA
CDR3 protein: CASSPDSLNTGELFF
CDR3 DNA: TGTGCCAGCAGCCCGGACAGCCTGAACACCGGGGAGCTGTTTTTT

J gene: TRBJ2-1
V gene: TRBV20-1
clone size: few
D gene: NA
CDR3 protein: CSATADNEQFF
CDR3 DNA: TGCAGTGCTACGGCGGACAATGAGCAGTTCTTC

J gene: TRBJ1-1
V gene: TRBV6-2/TRBV6-3
clone size: NA
D gene: TRBD1
CDR3 protein: CASSPTGGAGAFF
CDR3 DNA: TGTGCCAGCAGTCCGACAGGGGGCGCGGGAGCTTTCTTT

J gene: TRBJ2-5
V gene: TRBV4-1
clone size: NA
D gene: NA
CDR3 protein: CASSLMTGAQTQYF
CDR3 DNA: TGCGCCAGCAGCCTAATGACTGGCGCCCAGACCCAGTACTTC

J gene: TRBJ2-5
V gene: TRBV7-9
clone size: NA
D gene: NA
CDR3 protein: CASSLSGRQETQYF
CDR3 DNA: TGTGCCAGCAGCTTAAGTGGCAGACAAGAGACCCAGTACTTC

J gene: TRBJ2-1
V gene: TRBV6-1
clone size: NA
D gene: TRBD2
CDR3 protein: CASSVFAASGGAWEQFF
CDR3 DNA: TGTGCCAGCAGTGTATTTGCGGCGAGCGGGGGGGCCTGGGAGCAGTTCTTC

J gene: TRBJ1-2
V gene: TRBV19
clone size: NA
D gene: NA
CDR3 protein: CASSQEPSANYGYTF
CDR3 DNA: TGTGCCAGTAGTCAGGAACCGAGTGCTAACTATGGCTACACCTTC

J gene: TRBJ1-2
V gene: TRBV9
clone size: NA
D gene: TRBD1
CDR3 protein: CASSVDLGTGGYTF
CDR3 DNA: TGTGCCAGCAGCGTAGATCTGGGGACAGGTGGCTACACCTTC

J gene: TRBJ1-5
V gene: TRBV7-2
clone size: NA
D gene: NA
CDR3 protein: CASSSAGGNQPQHF
CDR3 DNA: TGTGCCAGCAGCTCGGCAGGGGGCAATCAGCCCCAGCATTTT

J gene: TRBJ1-1
V gene: TRBV6-4
clone size: once
D gene: NA
CDR3 protein: CASSREWNTEAFF
CDR3 DNA: TGTGCCAGCAGCCGGGAGTGGAACACTGAAGCTTTCTTT

J gene: TRBJ1-1
V gene: TRBV9
clone size: NA
D gene: NA
CDR3 protein: CASSVRDWGTEAFF
CDR3 DNA: TGTGCCAGCAGCGTTAGGGACTGGGGCACTGAAGCTTTCTTT

J gene: TRBJ1-1
V gene: TRBV6-5
clone size: NA
D gene: NA
CDR3 protein: CATEQGNTEAFF
CDR3 DNA: TGTGCCACAGAACAGGGGAACACTGAAGCTTTCTTT

J gene: TRBJ2-5
V gene: TRBV30
clone size: NA
D gene: TRBD1
CDR3 protein: CAWSGDRGGQETQYF
CDR3 DNA: TGTGCCTGGAGTGGGGACAGGGGTGGACAAGAGACCCAGTACTTC

J gene: TRBJ1-1
V gene: TRBV24-1
clone size: NA
D gene: TRBD1
CDR3 protein: CATSDGQGFEAFF
CDR3 DNA: TGTGCCACCAGTGACGGACAGGGCTTTGAAGCTTTCTTT

J gene: TRBJ1-6
V gene: TRBV5-6
clone size: NA
D gene: NA
CDR3 protein: CASSLLQGSGSPLHF
CDR3 DNA: TGTGCCAGCAGCTTGCTCCAGGGGTCTGGTTCACCCCTCCACTTT

J gene: TRBJ1-1
V gene: TRBV5-8
clone size: NA
D gene: NA
CDR3 protein: CASSRISGAEAFF
CDR3 DNA: TGTGCCAGCAGCCGAATTTCAGGTGCTGAAGCTTTCTTT

J gene: TRBJ1-3
V gene: TRBV5-1
clone size: NA
D gene: NA
CDR3 protein: CASSPGGSGNTIYF
CDR3 DNA: TGCGCCAGCAGCCCGGGGGGGTCTGGAAACACCATATATTTT

J gene: TRBJ2-5
V gene: TRBV11-2
clone size: NA
D gene: TRBD1
CDR3 protein: CASSARPGQGVETQYF
CDR3 DNA: TGTGCCAGCAGCGCCCGTCCGGGACAGGGGGTTGAGACCCAGTACTTC

J gene: TRBJ2-5
V gene: TRBV5-1
clone size: NA
D gene: TRBD1
CDR3 protein: CASSLGPGGQETQYF
CDR3 DNA: TGCGCCAGCAGCTTGGGGCCAGGGGGTCAAGAGACCCAGTACTTC

J gene: TRBJ2-1
V gene: TRBV27
clone size: NA
D gene: NA
CDR3 protein: CATQGYNEQFF
CDR3 DNA: TGTGCCACCCAGGGGTACAATGAGCAGTTCTTC

J gene: TRBJ1-1
V gene: TRBV27
clone size: NA
D gene: TRBD1
CDR3 protein: CASSADRGRTEAFF
CDR3 DNA: TGTGCCAGCAGTGCCGACAGGGGGCGCACTGAAGCTTTCTTT

J gene: TRBJ1-2
V gene: TRBV13
clone size: NA
D gene: TRBD1
CDR3 protein: CASSLRDRGPLNYGYTF
CDR3 DNA: TGTGCCAGCAGCTTACGGGACAGGGGGCCTCTTAACTATGGCTACACCTTC

J gene: TRBJ1-4
V gene: TRBV5-5
clone size: NA
D gene: NA
CDR3 protein: CASSLGQLATNEKLFF
CDR3 DNA: TGTGCCAGCAGCTTGGGACAGCTTGCAACTAATGAAAAACTGTTTTTT

J gene: TRBJ1-2
V gene: TRBV5-7
clone size: NA
D gene: NA
CDR3 protein: CASSLETGGYTF
CDR3 DNA: TGTGCCAGCAGCTTGGAGACGGGTGGCTACACCTTC

J gene: TRBJ1-2
V gene: TRBV5-4
clone size: NA
D gene: NA
CDR3 protein: CASSLGLDPSYGYTF
CDR3 DNA: TGTGCCAGCAGCTTGGGTTTAGATCCCTCCTATGGCTACACCTTC

J gene: TRBJ2-5
V gene: TRBV7-7
clone size: NA
D gene: NA
CDR3 protein: CASSLQGVQETQYF
CDR3 DNA: TGTGCCAGCAGCTTACAGGGCGTACAAGAGACCCAGTACTTC